This passage covers 8 T cell receptor beta chains from one sample sequenced in a study of cytomegalovirus exposure and HLA in healthy donors. The study ran its PCR with 60 Vbeta and 13 Jbeta primers. The data were produced by immunoSEQ multiplex PCR, yet TCRdb's version contains in-frame clones alone and is incomplete. The sample holds 45,000 to 65,000 clones; roughly 80% are singletons and the top ten take 1.6%. Sequencing was done on a sample of PBMCs. The receptors shown here come from a young man in good health and CMV-seronegative.

This clone was detected a few times. The rearrangement joins TRBV28 to TRBJ1-1, with 8 bases that match TRBD1. Trimming removed 5 bases from V and 4 bases from J; junction bases left unmatched: 6. The length of the CDR3 is 14 residues. Germline assignment: CDR1 MDHEN and CDR2 SYDVKM. CDR3 sequence (DNA): TGTGCCAGCAGTCAAGACAGGGGAAGCACTGAAGCTTTCTTT. Its translation is CASSQDRGSTEAFF.

In nucleotides, the CDR3 is TGCGCCAGCATTGGGGGGGACGATGGCTACACCTTC. This encodes CASIGGDDGYTF. The chain joins TRBV5-1 to TRBJ1-2; tentative D call: TRBD1 (5 bases). Trimming took off 6 bases at V and 6 bases at J, with 12 bases between the two ends. Germline CDR1 and CDR2: SGHRS and YFSETQ. The CDR3 spans 12 residues.

The rearrangement uses TRBV25-1 and TRBJ2-3; 10 bases are a match to TRBD1. CDR1 is MGHDK, CDR2 SYGVNS, per germline. V shed 8 bases, J shed 2 bases, and the junction held 13 bases outside the gene matches. This CDR3 spans 17 amino acids. CDR3 loop: CASGSGTGDQVTDTQYF. The CDR3 DNA reads as TGTGCCAGCGGGTCCGGGACAGGGGACCAAGTCACAGATACGCAGTATTTT.

The V and J genes are TRBV2 and TRBJ2-1; TRBD2 matches at 8 bases. With V trimmed by 6 bases and J by 7 bases, 2 bases remained unmatched. The CDR3 extends over 12 amino acids. Germline V gene lookup returns CDR1 SNHLY and CDR2 FYNNEI. For the CDR3, the DNA is TGTGCCAGCAGGAGACTAGCGAATGAGCAGTTCTTC. Its protein product is CASRRLANEQFF. Full variable domain (missing parts from reference TRBV2 and TRBJ2-1): EPEVTQTPSHQVTQMGQEVILRCVPISNHLYFYWYRQILGQKVEFLVSFYNNEISEKSEIFDDQFSVERPDGSNFTLKIRSTKLEDSAMYFCASRRLANEQFFGPGTRLTVL.

V usage is TRBV28 and J usage is TRBJ1-2, with D maybe TRBD1 (6 bases). V lost 3 bases and J 7 bases, leaving 12 bases between the germline ends. The germline V gene has CDR1 MDHEN and CDR2 SYDVKM. The CDR3 extends over 13 amino acids. The CDR3 loop is CASSFLTGRGYTF. The CDR3 nucleotides are TGTGCCAGCAGTTTCTTGACAGGCCGTGGCTACACCTTC.

The chain combines TRBV30 with TRBJ2-1; 13 bases are a match to TRBD2. With 4 bases clipped from V and 9 bases from J, the junction kept 6 bases outside the gene matches. CDR1 is GTSNPN and CDR2 is SVGIG in the germline V gene (reference sequence). This CDR3 comprises 14 residues. As DNA, the CDR3 is TGTGCCTGGACCGGACTAGCGGGAGTTAGTGAGCAGTTCTTC. It yields the protein CAWTGLAGVSEQFF. The full variable domain, completed using reference TRBV30 and TRBJ2-1, is SQTIHQWPATLVQPVGSPLSLECTVEGTSNPNLYWYRQAAGRGLQLLFYSVGIGQISSEVPQNLSASRPQDRQFILSSKKLLLSDSGFYLCAWTGLAGVSEQFFGPGTRLTVL.

This chain links TRBV7-2 with TRBJ1-4, with 7 bases aligning to TRBD1. The length of the CDR3 is 14 residues. Trimming at V came to 8 bases and at J to 5 bases, leaving 8 bases not matched to a gene. Germline assignment: CDR1 SGHTA and CDR2 FQGNSA. This CDR3 is CASSRQGRNEKLFF. CDR3 bases: TGTGCCAGCTCCCGACAGGGCAGGAATGAAAAACTGTTTTTT.

The chain recombines TRBV25-1 with TRBJ1-1; no definite D call. This CDR3 contains 13 residues. The V gene's germline CDR1 is MGHDK and CDR2 SYGVNS. Trimming pared 3 bases from V and 8 bases from J, leaving 13 bases between. The DNA for the CDR3 is TGTGCCAGCAGTGAGCGCAATACCGGGGAAGCTTTCTTT. This gives the protein CASSERNTGEAFF.